The source of this T cell receptor (beta chain) is a study of shared clonotypes between healthy human individuals. Study summary: The study used three CD4 naive, three CD4 memory, two CD8 naive and one CD8 memory plate per donor.

Measured with immunoSEQ multiplex PCR; TCRdb has only the in-frame clones, and not every one. The sample lists around 940,000 clones, around 80% occurring once. CDR1 is LNHDA and CDR2 is SQIVND in the germline V gene (reference sequence). With 3 bases clipped from V and 5 bases from J, the junction kept 4 bases outside the gene matches. The CDR3 covers 14 residues. Every contributor of samples was a Caucasian grown-up residing in Nashville, Tennessee. Naive CD4+ cells were CD45RA-selected; the remaining cells were memory. This receptor was obtained from a young man in good health. The specimen sequenced was memory CD4+ T cells sorted from blood. Sample subset: CD45RA-negative fraction. This chain connects TRBV19 to TRBJ2-4, with 7 bases identical to TRBD2. CDR3: CASSMRLAENIQYF. The CDR3 region has the DNA TGTGCCAGTAGTATGAGACTAGCTGAAAACATTCAGTACTTC.